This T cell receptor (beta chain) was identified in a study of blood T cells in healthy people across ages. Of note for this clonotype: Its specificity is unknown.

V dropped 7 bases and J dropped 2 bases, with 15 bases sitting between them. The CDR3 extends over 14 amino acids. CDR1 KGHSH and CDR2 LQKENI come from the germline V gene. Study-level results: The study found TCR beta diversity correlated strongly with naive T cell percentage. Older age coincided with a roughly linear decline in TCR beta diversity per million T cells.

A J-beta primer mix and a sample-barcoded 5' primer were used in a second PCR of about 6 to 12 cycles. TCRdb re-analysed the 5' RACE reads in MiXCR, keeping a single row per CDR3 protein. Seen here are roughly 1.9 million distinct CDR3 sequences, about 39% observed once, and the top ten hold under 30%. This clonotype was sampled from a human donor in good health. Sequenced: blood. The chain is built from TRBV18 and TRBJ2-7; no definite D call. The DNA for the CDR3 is TGTGCCAGCTTATCAGGCTCCAGCCCCTACGAGCAGTACTTC. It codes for CASLSGSSPYEQYF.